The T cell receptor beta chain under discussion was sequenced for a study of cytomegalovirus exposure and HLA in healthy donors. The CDR3 totals 15 residues. Per the germline V gene, CDR1 is GTSNPN and CDR2 is SVGIG (reference sequence). The V and J ends lost 4 bases and 0 bases, in that order; junction bases with no gene match: 5. PCR primers comprised 60 Vbeta and 13 Jbeta primers. Assay: immunoSEQ multiplex PCR; the TCRdb copy retains only in-frame clones and omits some. The sample records about 140,000 clones, 79% being singletons. The TCR was taken from a male donor in good health and CMV-seronegative. The sample comprised PBMCs. This chain joins TRBV30 and TRBJ2-3; 9 nucleotides match TRBD2. CDR3 sequence (DNA): TGTGCCTGGACGCGGGGGGGCCGAAGCACAGATACGCAGTATTTT. Protein product: CAWTRGGRSTDTQYF. The full variable domain, with the rest looked up from reference TRBV30 and TRBJ2-3, is SQTIHQWPATLVQPVGSPLSLECTVEGTSNPNLYWYRQAAGRGLQLLFYSVGIGQISSEVPQNLSASRPQDRQFILSSKKLLLSDSGFYLCAWTRGGRSTDTQYFGPGTRLTVL.